Following are 20 T cell receptor beta chains from one sample sequenced in a study of blood T cell repertoires in COVID-19. The repertoire was sequenced with immunoSEQ multiplex PCR; TCRdb's copy has only in-frame clones and lacks some. The sample carries 150,000 to 200,000 clones, less than 90% recorded once. Specimen: PBMCs or T cells enriched from blood (not recorded which). All receptors derive from a woman aged 50 to 60 who had recovered from COVID-19.

This chain connects TRBV27 to TRBJ1-4; a possible D gene is TRBD1 (6 bases). This CDR3 is built from 15 residues. The germline CDR1 and CDR2 sequences are MNHEY and SMNVEV (reference sequence). Trimming removed 6 bases at V and 7 bases at J, with 18 bases between. CDR3 nucleotide sequence: TGTGCCAGCAGAAAGGAACAGGGTGGGGCTGAAAAACTGTTTTTT. Residues: CASRKEQGGAEKLFF.

The V call is TRBV6-5, the J call TRBJ1-1; D is possibly TRBD1 (5 bases). Looked up from germline, CDR1 is MNHEY and CDR2 is SVGAGI. This CDR3 comprises 11 residues. Trimming took 8 bases from V and 5 from J, leaving 9 bases between them. For the CDR3, the DNA is TGTGCCAGCGCCGGGGGAACTGAAGCTTTCTTT. Translated: CASAGGTEAFF.

The chain couples TRBV7-9 to TRBJ2-3; 8 nucleotides align to TRBD2. Looked up from germline, CDR1 is SEHNR and CDR2 is FQNEAQ (reference sequence). CDR3 size: 16 residues. J was trimmed by 1 base and V by 3 bases; bases with no gene match: 6. The CDR3 loop is CASSFGTSGGTDTQYF. The CDR3 nucleotides are TGTGCCAGCAGCTTCGGGACTAGTGGTGGCACAGATACGCAGTATTTT. Complete variable domain (other parts from reference TRBV7-9 and TRBJ2-3): DTGVSQNPRHKITKRGQNVTFRCDPISEHNRLYWYRQTLGQGPEFLTYFQNEAQLEKSRLLSDRFSAERPKGSFSTLEIQRTEQGDSAMYLCASSFGTSGGTDTQYFGPGTRLTVL.

V usage is TRBV7-9 and J usage is TRBJ1-1, with TRBD1 as a possible D gene (5 bases). CDR3 length equals 14 residues. V shed 3 bases and J shed 4 bases, with 12 bases lying between them. Germline V gene lookup returns CDR1 SEHNR and CDR2 FQNEAQ (reference sequence). The CDR3 protein is CASSFWGRSTEAFF. The DNA of the CDR3 is TGTGCCAGCAGCTTCTGGGGGAGGAGCACTGAAGCTTTCTTT. Full variable domain (remainder filled in from reference TRBV7-9 and TRBJ1-1): DTGVSQNPRHKITKRGQNVTFRCDPISEHNRLYWYRQTLGQGPEFLTYFQNEAQLEKSRLLSDRFSAERPKGSFSTLEIQRTEQGDSAMYLCASSFWGRSTEAFFGQGTRLTVV.

J is TRBJ1-2 and V is TRBV3-1 (or the pseudogene TRBV3-2), with 9 bases that match TRBD1. V lost 4 bases, J lost 1 base, and 4 bases stayed unmatched. This CDR3 contains 15 residues. CDR1 is LGHDT, CDR2 YNNKEL, per germline (reference sequence). The CDR3 DNA reads TGTGCCAGCAGCCCGAAGGGACAGGGTAACTATGGCTACACCTTC. Encoded protein: CASSPKGQGNYGYTF.

CDR3 loop: CASRLRDRFTDTQYF. The CDR3, as DNA: TGTGCCAGCCGGCTCCGGGACAGATTCACAGATACGCAGTATTTT. This chain connects TRBV21-1 to TRBJ2-3; TRBD1 is the table's D call and was not checked against the DNA. TRBV21-1 is an annotated pseudogene. The CDR3 runs to 15 residues.

CDR3 loop: CATSGRSQTGKPEAFF. In nucleotides, the CDR3 is TGTGCCACCAGCGGACGGTCTCAGACGGGGAAACCTGAAGCTTTCTTT. The chain recombines TRBV15 with TRBJ1-1, with unresolved D. Trimming pared 5 bases from V and 6 bases from J, leaving 22 bases between. CDR3 length: 16 residues. Per germline, CDR1 LNHNV and CDR2 YYDKDF (reference sequence).

The rearrangement uses TRBV12-3 or TRBV12-4 and TRBJ1-2; D gene ambiguous. The CDR3 length is 13 residues. Trimming cost V 6 bases and J 4 bases, with 12 bases left between them. The CDR3 loop is CASRWLPSYGYTF. The CDR3 nucleotides are TGTGCCAGCAGATGGCTCCCTTCCTATGGCTACACCTTC.

V is TRBV19 and J is TRBJ1-2, with D possibly matching TRBD1 (5 bases). Germline assignment: CDR1 LNHDA and CDR2 SQIVND (reference sequence). Between the trimmed V and J ends, which lost 5 bases and 1 base, there was a span of 14 bases. This CDR3 comprises 15 residues. The CDR3 loop is CASSLKNRINYGYTF. CDR3 DNA sequence: TGTGCCAGTAGTCTAAAAAACAGGATTAACTATGGCTACACCTTC. The whole variable domain, remainder taken from reference TRBV19 and TRBJ1-2, is DGGITQSPKYLFRKEGQNVTLSCEQNLNHDAMYWYRQDPGQGLRLIYYSQIVNDFQKGDIAEGYSVSREKKESFPLTVTSAQKNPTAFYLCASSLKNRINYGYTFGSGTRLTVV.

This chain joins TRBV10-3 and TRBJ2-1; 9 bases are a match to TRBD2. The germline CDR1 and CDR2 sequences are ENHRY and SYGVKD. V lost 7 bases to trimming and J lost 9 bases; unmatched junction nucleotides: 10. This CDR3 is built from 14 residues. The CDR3 DNA follows: TGTGCCATCATGGAAGGCAGCGGGAGGACTGAGCAGTTCTTC. It codes for CAIMEGSGRTEQFF.

The chain couples TRBV29-1 to TRBJ1-1; 8 bases line up with TRBD1. This CDR3 has 12 amino acids. V lost 7 bases to trimming and J lost 7 bases; unmatched junction nucleotides: 8. From germline, CDR1 is SQVTM and CDR2 ANQGSEA. This CDR3 reads CSAWYGTGEAFF. The CDR3, as DNA: TGCAGCGCCTGGTACGGGACAGGTGAAGCTTTCTTT.

The chain links TRBV7-8 to TRBJ2-1; TRBD2 might be the D (5 bases). Between the trimmed V and J ends, which lost 4 bases and 7 bases, there was a span of 17 bases. The CDR3 totals 15 residues. The germline gives CDR1 SGHVS, CDR2 FQNEAQ. The CDR3 protein is CASSSRGLSTNEQFF. The DNA for the CDR3 is TGTGCCAGCAGCTCTAGAGGGTTAAGCACGAATGAGCAGTTCTTC. Full variable domain (missing parts from reference TRBV7-8 and TRBJ2-1): GAGVSQSPRYKVAKRGQDVALRCDPISGHVSLFWYQQALGQGPEFLTYFQNEAQLDKSGLPSDRFFAERPEGSVSTLKIQRTQQEDSAVYLCASSSRGLSTNEQFFGPGTRLTVL.

The CDR3 loop reads CASSSGTGNLGTNEKLFF. The CDR3 DNA reads TGTGCCAGCAGTTCTGGGACAGGGAATTTGGGGACTAATGAAAAACTGTTTTTT. The chain recombines TRBV27 with TRBJ1-4, with TRBD1 matching over 9 bases. The CDR3 is 18 amino acids. The germline gives CDR1 MNHEY, CDR2 SMNVEV (reference sequence). V lost 4 bases to trimming and J lost 2 bases; unmatched junction nucleotides: 11.

The chain employs TRBV27 and TRBJ1-5; D is uncertain. Trimming pared 6 bases from V and 4 bases from J, leaving 7 bases between. Germline V lookup: CDR1 MNHEY, CDR2 SMNVEV (reference sequence). CDR3 length: 12 amino acids. CDR3 sequence: CASRERNQPQHF. The CDR3 DNA reads TGTGCCAGCAGGGAGAGAAATCAGCCCCAGCATTTT.

The chain carries TRBV3-1 (or the pseudogene TRBV3-2) and TRBJ1-1, with D perhaps matching TRBD1 (6 bases). V lost 2 bases and J lost 0, with 10 bases in between. The CDR3 totals 15 residues. Germline CDR1 is LGHDT and CDR2 is YNNKEL (reference sequence). CDR3 amino acids: CASSQFNRVNTEAFF. In DNA form, the CDR3 reads TGTGCCAGCAGCCAATTTAACAGGGTGAACACTGAAGCTTTCTTT.

The chain combines TRBV6-5 with TRBJ1-1; D gene uncertain. Trimming cost V 6 bases and J 0 bases, with 11 bases left between them. Germline assignment: CDR1 MNHEY and CDR2 SVGAGI. This CDR3 contains 14 residues. CDR3 residues: CASSLTAMNTEAFF. The DNA of the CDR3 is TGTGCCAGCAGCTTGACTGCCATGAACACTGAAGCTTTCTTT.

This clone was recorded a few times. The J gene is TRBJ2-1, the V gene TRBV2; 7 bases are a match to TRBD1. Trimming took 7 bases from V and 0 from J; bases not matched to a gene: 3. The CDR3 has 14 amino acids. Germline V CDR1 and CDR2: SNHLY, FYNNEI. The CDR3 region has the DNA TGTGCCAGCAAGGGACAGAGCTCCTACAATGAGCAGTTCTTC. Its protein is CASKGQSSYNEQFF.

Only a few counts were recorded for this clone. This chain joins TRBV2 and TRBJ2-3, with 7 nucleotides matching TRBD1. CDR3 length: 15 residues. The trim removed 7 bases at V and 2 bases at J, leaving 9 bases unmatched. Germline values: CDR1 SNHLY, CDR2 FYNNEI. CDR3 DNA sequence: TGTGCCAGCACCGGACAGGTCTTTAACACAGATACGCAGTATTTT. Translation: CASTGQVFNTDTQYF.

V usage is TRBV28 and J usage is TRBJ1-4; D is undetermined. Per germline, CDR1 MDHEN and CDR2 SYDVKM. The ends were cut back, 2 bases at V and 8 bases at J, with 12 bases in the middle. The CDR3 runs 14 residues. CDR3 in DNA: TGTGCCAGCAGTTTACATGCAGGAGGGGAAAAACTGTTTTTT. Translating it yields CASSLHAGGEKLFF.

The V and J genes are TRBV19 and TRBJ1-2, with D unclear. Germline V CDR1 and CDR2: LNHDA, SQIVND (reference sequence). This CDR3 has 14 amino acids. Deletions cut 5 bases from V and 7 bases from J, with 17 bases between. CDR3 nucleotides: TGTGCCAGTAGTCCTAAACTGGGAGTAGGTGGCTACACCTTC. Protein sequence: CASSPKLGVGGYTF.